This T cell receptor beta chain was recovered during a study of CD8+ T cells in alopecia areata. Study background: Among treated patients, oral tofacitinib was administered at 5 to 10 mg twice daily.

On this clone: The antigen remains undetermined.

Extraction and reverse transcription of RNA yielded cDNA as the sequencing template. TCRdb keeps only in-frame clones here, not all; method: immunoSEQ multiplex PCR. The sample shows approximately 210,000 clones, 50% to 60% of them seen only once. V lost 6 bases and J lost 7, with 13 bases in between. The CDR3 runs 12 residues. Germline V gene lookup returns CDR1 SGHRS and CDR2 YFSETQ. Treatment denoted: oral pan-JAK inhibitor, 5-10 mg twice daily. Study-wide results and caveats: Among the top 100, expanded CD8+ clones were significantly decreased by tofacitinib, as was scalp clonality. Clonality in lesional scalp, especially alopecia totalis/universalis, exceeded that of normal scalp. The link between baseline CD8+ expansion and response remains uncertain with one nonresponder.

The source material was CD4+ T cells sorted from blood, sampled at week 4, from a patient treated with tofacitinib. This clonotype was obtained from a human donor with alopecia areata. The chain employs TRBV5-1 and TRBJ2-5; TRBD1 is a possible D gene (6 bases). The DNA of the CDR3 is TGCGCCAGCACGTGGACAGAAGGGACCCAGTACTTC. Translation gives CASTWTEGTQYF.